The 4 T cell receptor beta chains in this list originate from one sample, sequenced in a study of cytomegalovirus exposure and HLA in healthy donors. Researchers ran the PCR with 60 Vbeta and 13 Jbeta primers. Data came from immunoSEQ multiplex PCR; TCRdb stores just in-frame clones and leaves some out. The repertoire includes 110,000 to 150,000 clones, around 85% of them detected once, and 1.2% sits in the top ten. Sample: PBMCs. The receptor set was obtained from a female donor in good health and CMV-seronegative.

This clone was observed a handful of times. The chain carries TRBV25-1 and TRBJ1-5; a weak D match, TRBD1 (5 bases). The length of the CDR3 is 15 residues. Trimming removed 2 bases at V and 4 bases at J, with 12 bases between. Germline loops: CDR1 MGHDK, CDR2 SYGVNS. The CDR3 nucleotides are TGTGCCAGCAGTGAAGACCCCCAGGGAAATCAGCCCCAGCATTTT. This sequence encodes CASSEDPQGNQPQHF.

The chain recombines TRBV28 with TRBJ2-3, with 8 bases that match TRBD1. Germline V CDR1 and CDR2: MDHEN, SYDVKM. The CDR3 contains 15 residues. With 2 bases clipped from V and 5 bases from J, the junction kept 6 bases outside the gene matches. DNA of the CDR3: TGTGCCAGCAGTTTACCAGGGGGCGGGTTAGATACGCAGTATTTT. As protein: CASSLPGGGLDTQYF.

The J gene is TRBJ2-7, the V gene TRBV27; TRBD1 agrees at 9 bases. Germline trimming cut 4 bases from V and 3 bases from J; bases unmatched to any gene: 1. Germline CDR1 and CDR2: MNHEY and SMNVEV (reference sequence). The CDR3 is 13 residues long. DNA for the CDR3: TGTGCCAGCAGTTCGGGACAGGGCTACGAGCAGTACTTC. It specifies CASSSGQGYEQYF.

The V call is TRBV28, the J call TRBJ1-5, with D possibly being TRBD1 (5 bases). Trimming took off 3 bases at V and 2 bases at J, with 11 bases between the two ends. From germline, CDR1 is MDHEN and CDR2 SYDVKM. This CDR3 is 15 amino acids long. This CDR3 reads CASSFEGGGNQPQHF. The CDR3 DNA sequence: TGTGCCAGCAGTTTTGAGGGAGGGGGCAATCAGCCCCAGCATTTT.